These 10 T cell receptor beta chains share one sample of origin, sequenced in a study of blood T cell repertoires in COVID-19. Data came from immunoSEQ multiplex PCR; TCRdb stores just in-frame clones and leaves some out. Of around 160,000 clones listed, over 70% are singletons. Sequencing used peripheral blood. These receptors were collected from an elderly man with acute or convalescent COVID-19.

This chain uses TRBV7-2 with TRBJ1-2; TRBD1 matches 7 bases. Germline-derived CDR1 and CDR2 are SGHTA and FQGNSA. The V gene end was trimmed by 5 bases and the J gene end by 4 bases; junction bases not matched to a gene: 4. The CDR3 has 13 residues. The DNA for the CDR3 is TGTGCCAGCAGCGAACAGGGGACCTATGGCTACACCTTC. Protein: CASSEQGTYGYTF.

This chain links TRBV12-3 or TRBV12-4 with TRBJ1-2; the D is unclear. The CDR3 has 13 amino acids. V shed 10 bases and J shed 7 bases, with 19 bases lying between them. The CDR3 sequence: CATTDVDSPGYTF. DNA of the CDR3: TGTGCCACCACGGACGTGGACTCCCCTGGCTACACCTTC.

This clone is a singleton in its sample. The chain joins TRBV30 to TRBJ2-5; D may be TRBD1 (5 bases). The CDR3 has 17 amino acids. The V end lost 4 bases, the J end lost 5 bases, and 26 bases lay between the germline ends. Germline CDR1 reads GTSNPN; CDR2 reads SVGIG (reference sequence). CDR3 residues: CAWNPRLGRAVTETQYF. The CDR3, as DNA: TGTGCCTGGAATCCCCGGCTGGGCAGGGCAGTTACGGAGACCCAGTACTTC.

J is TRBJ1-6 and V is TRBV3-1 (or the pseudogene TRBV3-2), with a weak D call TRBD1 (5 bases). The length of the CDR3 is 15 residues. Germline CDR1 LGHDT, CDR2 YNNKEL (reference sequence). V lost 1 base and J lost 8, with 12 bases in between. The CDR3 DNA follows: TGTGCCAGCAGCCAAGCGTCCGGGGGATATTCACCCCTCCACTTT. Its translation: CASSQASGGYSPLHF.

V is TRBV24-1 and J is TRBJ2-1; 10 bases map to TRBD1. This CDR3 comprises 15 residues. V was pared by 6 bases and J by 8 bases, with 9 bases of the junction left unmatched. The germline CDR1 and CDR2 sequences are KGHDR and SFDVKD. The CDR3 loop is CATSPRDRGWDEQFF. The CDR3 nucleotides are TGTGCCACCAGTCCCCGGGACAGGGGCTGGGATGAGCAGTTCTTC.

This chain links TRBV6-5 with TRBJ1-4; D unclear. In germline, CDR1 is MNHEY, CDR2 SVGAGI. Trimming stripped 2 bases from V and 3 bases from J, with 10 bases between. The CDR3 is 15 amino acids. The CDR3 DNA is TGTGCCAGCAGTTACCAAGTGTCAGCTAATGAAAAACTGTTTTTT. The encoded protein is CASSYQVSANEKLFF.

This chain joins TRBV6-5 and TRBJ1-2; no clear D gene. The CDR3 loop spans 14 amino acids. In germline, CDR1 is MNHEY, CDR2 SVGAGI. The ends were cut back, 7 bases at V and 0 bases at J, with 12 bases in the middle. The DNA for the CDR3 is TGTGCCAGCACACCGACTCCCTCTAACTATGGCTACACCTTC. Amino acid sequence: CASTPTPSNYGYTF.

The chain couples TRBV11-2 to TRBJ2-2; D might be TRBD1 (6 bases). Germline CDR1 and CDR2: SGHAT and FQNNGV. The CDR3 has 15 amino acids. Trimming removed 5 bases from V and 6 bases from J, with 16 bases in between. The CDR3 sequence: CASSLRDTRPGELFF. The CDR3 DNA follows: TGTGCCAGCAGCCTCCGGGACACTAGACCCGGGGAGCTGTTTTTT.

The CDR3 DNA reads TGTGCCAGCAGCGTAGAGGCTACCGGGGAGCTGTTTTTT. It encodes CASSVEATGELFF. The rearrangement links TRBV5-4 to TRBJ2-2, with D hard to call. CDR1 is SGHNT and CDR2 is YYREEE in the germline V gene (reference sequence). This CDR3 contains 13 residues. The V gene lost 4 bases and the J gene lost 5 bases, with 9 bases spanning the gap.

This chain uses TRBV6-6 with TRBJ1-1; no firm D call. The CDR3 is 15 residues long. V gave up 7 bases and J gave up 1 base, with 16 bases separating them. CDR1 MNHNY and CDR2 SVGAGI come from the germline V gene (reference sequence). This CDR3 is CASKQKYLTNTEAFF. The CDR3 region has the DNA TGTGCCAGCAAACAGAAATATTTGACGAACACTGAAGCTTTCTTT.